This T cell receptor beta chain was observed in a study of CD8 T cells in ankylosing spondylitis. This clonotype was recorded many times. Its antigen is currently unknown. 5'-RACE, quantitative and with molecular barcodes, yielded the TCR beta libraries. A single record per CDR3 protein comes from TCRdb applying MiXCR to the 5' RACE reads. The sample records around 490,000 distinct CDR3 sequences, under 5.5% being singletons. Study-level points and caveats: Seemingly characteristic of ankylosing spondylitis blood was a TCR beta motif consisting of about 8 highly homologous variants. Past research had described some motif variants in reactive arthritis synovial fluid and blood.

The receptor comes from a male donor with ankylosing spondylitis. The sequencing input was blood, either unsorted or a sorted T cell fraction (not recorded which).

The CDR3 reads CASSGQGGNSPLHF. Here the CDR3 DNA reads TGTGCCAGCAGCGGACAGGGAGGTAATTCACCCCTCCACTTT. This sequence joins TRBV12-3 or TRBV12-4 and TRBJ1-6; 8 nucleotides match TRBD1. Losses at the gene ends were 6 bases for V and 6 bases for J; bases not matched to a gene: 4. The CDR3 length is 14 residues.